Shown below are 20 T cell receptor beta chains from a single sample sequenced in a study of graft-versus-host responses after intestinal transplantation. Their antigens are not known. Assay used: immunoSEQ multiplex PCR; TCRdb lists only in-frame clones, some missing. The table includes tens of thousands of clones, roughly 84% detected once. The sample consisted of unstimulated CD8+ T cells sorted from spleen or lymph node cells, taken before transplant. These receptor sequences come from a human donor who was the organ donor for an intestinal transplant.

This chain uses TRBV7-3 with TRBJ2-3; no firm D call. Trimming took off 2 bases at V and 0 bases at J, with 9 bases between the two ends. This CDR3 is built from 15 residues. Germline lookup yields CDR1 SGHTA and CDR2 FQGTGA. CDR3 residues: CASSLGYGSTDTQYF. In DNA form, the CDR3 reads TGTGCCAGCAGCTTAGGTTATGGTAGCACAGATACGCAGTATTTT.

This clone was seen once. The chain uses TRBV5-6 and TRBJ2-4; 7 bases fit TRBD1. Germline V lookup: CDR1 SGHDT, CDR2 YYEEEE. After removal of 0 bases from V and 0 bases from J, the junction contained 3 bases not matched to a gene. CDR3 length: 16 residues. The CDR3 here is CASSLGGQLAKNIQYF. The DNA for the CDR3 is TGTGCCAGCAGCTTGGGGGGACAGCTAGCCAAAAACATTCAGTACTTC.

This clone was observed a handful of times. This sequence joins TRBV10-2 and TRBJ2-7; tentative D call: TRBD1 (6 bases). Germline V gene data show CDR1 as WSHSY and CDR2 as SAAADI. There are 14 residues in the CDR3. Trimming stripped 2 bases from V and 1 base from J, with 9 bases between. In DNA form, the CDR3 reads TGCGCCAGCAGTGAGGGGGGCTATTCCTACGAGCAGTACTTC. It translates to CASSEGGYSYEQYF.

The CDR3 reads CASSQDSSGAGNTIYF. The CDR3, as DNA: TGTGCCAGCAGCCAAGATAGTTCAGGGGCTGGAAACACCATATATTTT. The chain is built from TRBV4-2 and TRBJ1-3; D possibly corresponds to TRBD1 (6 bases). The CDR3 is 16 amino acids. V was cut by 0 bases and J by 2 bases, with 11 bases left in between. CDR1 and CDR2 (germline): LGHNA, YNFKEQ.

This clone was picked up a small number of times. The chain recombines TRBV5-8 with TRBJ1-5; unclear D gene. V lost 0 bases to trimming and J lost 6 bases, with 10 bases between them. This CDR3 spans 14 amino acids. CDR1 is SGHTS and CDR2 is YDEGEE in the germline V gene. The CDR3 coding sequence is TGTGCCAGCAGCTTGGTTCCCTCGGGTCAGCCCCAGCATTTT. This gives the protein CASSLVPSGQPQHF.

The chain has TRBV9 and TRBJ2-7, with 7 positions matching TRBD2. J lost 4 bases, V lost 3 bases, and 13 bases had no gene match. Germline assignment: CDR1 SGDLS and CDR2 YYNGEE. The CDR3 sequence is 16 residues long. CDR3: CASSGFGGGSPYEQYF. The CDR3 DNA follows: TGTGCCAGCAGCGGTTTTGGGGGGGGTTCCCCGTACGAGCAGTACTTC.

The chain employs TRBV6-4 and TRBJ2-1; D gene ambiguous. Between the trimmed V and J ends, which lost 3 bases and 6 bases, there was a span of 9 bases. The CDR3 consists of 13 residues. CDR1 is MRHNA, CDR2 SNTAGT, per germline. For the CDR3, the DNA is TGTGCCAGCAGTGATTTTTCCGGCAATGAGCAGTTCTTC. It yields the protein CASSDFSGNEQFF.

The chain joins TRBV9 to TRBJ1-1; D is uncertain. The V and J ends lost 4 bases and 5 bases respectively, with 6 bases between them. The CDR3 has 11 amino acids. Germline CDR1 is SGDLS and CDR2 is YYNGEE. The CDR3 DNA is TGTGCCAGCAGCATGGGGACTGAAGCTTTCTTT. It is translated as CASSMGTEAFF.

V and J are TRBV5-8 and TRBJ1-4; a weak D match, TRBD1 (5 bases). CDR3 length: 20 amino acids. The V end lost 0 bases, the J end lost 0 bases, and 21 bases lay between the germline ends. CDR1 and CDR2 (germline): SGHTS, YDEGEE. CDR3 DNA sequence: TGTGCCAGCAGCTTGGGCTTGGTCAGGGAGGCGGTTGCAACTAATGAAAAACTGTTTTTT. As protein: CASSLGLVREAVATNEKLFF.

This clone turned up a few times. V is TRBV5-6 and J is TRBJ2-5, with TRBD1 as a possible D gene (5 bases). V was pared by 4 bases and J by 1 base, with 14 bases between. Per the germline V gene, CDR1 is SGHDT and CDR2 is YYEEEE. This CDR3 contains 15 residues. CDR3 sequence reads: CASSTGRILQETQYF. DNA for the CDR3: TGTGCCAGCAGCACAGGACGGATTCTCCAAGAGACCCAGTACTTC.

The genes are TRBV18 and TRBJ1-6; TRBD1 is a possible D gene (5 bases). Germline CDR1 and CDR2: KGHSH and LQKENI. The CDR3 contains 17 residues. V lost 3 bases and J 8 bases, leaving 20 bases between the germline ends. CDR3 in DNA: TGTGCCAGCTCACCCTACCACAGGTCTTGGTCCGATTCACCCCTCCACTTT. It specifies CASSPYHRSWSDSPLHF.

The chain is built from TRBV4-1 and TRBJ1-5; D not resolved. V was clipped by 0 bases and J by 7 bases, with 10 bases between them. This CDR3 spans 14 amino acids. Germline values: CDR1 MGHRA, CDR2 YSYEKL. The CDR3 spells CASSQEGGRQPQHF. CDR3 sequence (DNA): TGCGCCAGCAGCCAAGAAGGAGGACGGCAGCCCCAGCATTTT.

The chain carries TRBV28 and TRBJ2-5, with D uncertain. Germline CDR1 reads MDHEN; CDR2 reads SYDVKM. The V and J ends lost 6 bases and 7 bases respectively, with 9 bases between them. The CDR3 totals 11 residues. The CDR3 DNA sequence: TGTGCCAGCAGATTGTCTGGGACCCAGTACTTC. Translation gives CASRLSGTQYF.

The chain joins TRBV30 to TRBJ1-1; TRBD1 matches at 9 bases. Trimming cost V 4 bases and J 4 bases; bases outside gene matches: 4. Germline CDR1 is GTSNPN and CDR2 is SVGIG (reference sequence). There are 13 residues in the CDR3. CDR3 DNA: TGTGCCTGGACAACAGGGGGCGGCACTGAAGCTTTCTTT. The encoded protein is CAWTTGGGTEAFF.

This clone has a single count. This chain links TRBV7-9 with TRBJ2-3; D may be TRBD1 (5 bases). Germline V gene lookup returns CDR1 SEHNR and CDR2 FQNEAQ (reference sequence). V lost 8 bases and J lost 6, with 12 bases in between. The CDR3 is made up of 12 amino acids. The CDR3 reads CASETTVDTQYF. The CDR3 DNA reads TGTGCCAGCGAAACGACAGTTGATACGCAGTATTTT. The entire variable domain, with the rest obtained from reference TRBV7-9 and TRBJ2-3, is as follows: DTGVSQNPRHKITKRGQNVTFRCDPISEHNRLYWYRQTLGQGPEFLTYFQNEAQLEKSRLLSDRFSAERPKGSFSTLEIQRTEQGDSAMYLCASETTVDTQYFGPGTRLTVL.

V and J are TRBV19 and TRBJ2-7; 8 nucleotides align to TRBD1. V shed 5 bases, J shed 4 bases, and the junction held 10 bases outside the gene matches. CDR3 length: 15 amino acids. Germline V gives CDR1 LNHDA, CDR2 SQIVND (reference sequence). The CDR3: CASSESFGQGYEQYF. CDR3 DNA: TGTGCCAGTAGTGAGTCCTTTGGACAGGGATACGAGCAGTACTTC. The variable domain in full, completed from reference TRBV19 and TRBJ2-7, reads DGGITQSPKYLFRKEGQNVTLSCEQNLNHDAMYWYRQDPGQGLRLIYYSQIVNDFQKGDIAEGYSVSREKKESFPLTVTSAQKNPTAFYLCASSESFGQGYEQYFGPGTRLTVT.

The chain uses TRBV10-2 and TRBJ1-2; D unresolved. The CDR3 is 12 amino acids. The germline CDR1 and CDR2 sequences are WSHSY and SAAADI. The V end lost 6 bases, the J end lost 2 bases, and 7 bases lay between the germline ends. The CDR3 spells CASSDGNYGYTF. As DNA, the CDR3 is TGCGCCAGCAGCGACGGGAACTATGGCTACACCTTC.

The chain joins TRBV6-6 to TRBJ2-7, with D unclear. The ends were cut back, 0 bases at V and 3 bases at J, with 9 bases in the middle. Germline V CDR1 and CDR2: MNHNY, SVGAGI (reference sequence). The CDR3 consists of 14 residues. The CDR3: CASSYSGYIYEQYF. The CDR3 DNA reads as TGTGCCAGCAGTTACTCGGGGTACATCTACGAGCAGTACTTC.

The chain uses TRBV2 and TRBJ2-1; 10 bases map to TRBD1. The CDR3 totals 15 residues. V dropped 2 bases and J dropped 4; count of bases not matched to a gene: 2. CDR1 SNHLY and CDR2 FYNNEI come from the germline V gene. CDR3 sequence: CASSEWGQGYNEQFF. Here the CDR3 DNA reads TGTGCCAGCAGTGAATGGGGACAGGGGTACAATGAGCAGTTCTTC.

The chain uses TRBV6-1 and TRBJ1-6; 8 bases map to TRBD1. CDR3 length: 14 residues. Germline V gene sequence: CDR1 MNHNS, CDR2 SASEGT. Trimming removed 8 bases from V and 6 bases from J; junction bases left unmatched: 6. The CDR3 region has the DNA TGTGCCAGCCTAGGGGGGACAGGTAATTCACCCCTCCACTTT. Protein sequence: CASLGGTGNSPLHF.